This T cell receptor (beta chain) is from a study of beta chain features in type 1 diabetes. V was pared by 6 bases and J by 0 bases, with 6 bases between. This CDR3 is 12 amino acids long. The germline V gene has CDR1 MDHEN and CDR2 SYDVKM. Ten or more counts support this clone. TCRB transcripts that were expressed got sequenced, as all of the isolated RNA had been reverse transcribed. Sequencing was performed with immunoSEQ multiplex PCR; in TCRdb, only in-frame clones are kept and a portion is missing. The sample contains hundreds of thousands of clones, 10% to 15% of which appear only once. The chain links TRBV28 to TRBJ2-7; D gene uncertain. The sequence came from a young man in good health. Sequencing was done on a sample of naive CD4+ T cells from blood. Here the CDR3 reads CASRRGSYEQYF. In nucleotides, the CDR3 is TGTGCCAGCAGGAGAGGCTCCTACGAGCAGTACTTC.